The entry below describes one T cell receptor beta chain. This CDR3 contains 17 residues. V dropped 6 bases and J dropped 1 base, with 19 bases sitting between them. The germline V gene has CDR1 LGHNT and CDR2 FRNRAP. The data are from a study of blood T cell repertoires in COVID-19. Here immunoSEQ multiplex PCR was the method, and the copy in TCRdb shows in-frame clones only, minus some. The sample has over 100,000 clones; around nine tenths are singletons. This chain connects TRBV12-5 to TRBJ1-3; D unclear. The sequencing sample was made of peripheral blood. This clonotype originated in a man aged 35-49 years with acute or convalescent COVID-19. The CDR3, as DNA: TGTGCTAGTGGAAACACTAGGGCCTTAGGGTCTGGAAACACCATATATTTT. Translation: CASGNTRALGSGNTIYF.